This TCR beta chain was captured in a study of cytomegalovirus exposure and HLA in healthy donors. A multiplex PCR was run with 60 Vbeta primers and 13 Jbeta primers. The repertoire was sequenced with immunoSEQ multiplex PCR; TCRdb's copy has only in-frame clones and lacks some. Of roughly 120,000 clones in the sample, 77% are singletons; the top ten hold 13%. Germline V lookup: CDR1 ENHRY, CDR2 SYGVKD. V lost 6 bases, J lost 6 bases, and 9 bases stayed unmatched. CDR3 length: 15 amino acids. This chain uses TRBV10-3 with TRBJ2-1; 9 nucleotides align to TRBD2. Sequenced input: PBMCs. The source is a woman between 40 and 50 years old in good health and CMV-seropositive. The CDR3 DNA follows: TGTGCCATCAGCCATAGCGGGAGAATTGGCAATGAGCAGTTCTTC. This translates into CAISHSGRIGNEQFF.